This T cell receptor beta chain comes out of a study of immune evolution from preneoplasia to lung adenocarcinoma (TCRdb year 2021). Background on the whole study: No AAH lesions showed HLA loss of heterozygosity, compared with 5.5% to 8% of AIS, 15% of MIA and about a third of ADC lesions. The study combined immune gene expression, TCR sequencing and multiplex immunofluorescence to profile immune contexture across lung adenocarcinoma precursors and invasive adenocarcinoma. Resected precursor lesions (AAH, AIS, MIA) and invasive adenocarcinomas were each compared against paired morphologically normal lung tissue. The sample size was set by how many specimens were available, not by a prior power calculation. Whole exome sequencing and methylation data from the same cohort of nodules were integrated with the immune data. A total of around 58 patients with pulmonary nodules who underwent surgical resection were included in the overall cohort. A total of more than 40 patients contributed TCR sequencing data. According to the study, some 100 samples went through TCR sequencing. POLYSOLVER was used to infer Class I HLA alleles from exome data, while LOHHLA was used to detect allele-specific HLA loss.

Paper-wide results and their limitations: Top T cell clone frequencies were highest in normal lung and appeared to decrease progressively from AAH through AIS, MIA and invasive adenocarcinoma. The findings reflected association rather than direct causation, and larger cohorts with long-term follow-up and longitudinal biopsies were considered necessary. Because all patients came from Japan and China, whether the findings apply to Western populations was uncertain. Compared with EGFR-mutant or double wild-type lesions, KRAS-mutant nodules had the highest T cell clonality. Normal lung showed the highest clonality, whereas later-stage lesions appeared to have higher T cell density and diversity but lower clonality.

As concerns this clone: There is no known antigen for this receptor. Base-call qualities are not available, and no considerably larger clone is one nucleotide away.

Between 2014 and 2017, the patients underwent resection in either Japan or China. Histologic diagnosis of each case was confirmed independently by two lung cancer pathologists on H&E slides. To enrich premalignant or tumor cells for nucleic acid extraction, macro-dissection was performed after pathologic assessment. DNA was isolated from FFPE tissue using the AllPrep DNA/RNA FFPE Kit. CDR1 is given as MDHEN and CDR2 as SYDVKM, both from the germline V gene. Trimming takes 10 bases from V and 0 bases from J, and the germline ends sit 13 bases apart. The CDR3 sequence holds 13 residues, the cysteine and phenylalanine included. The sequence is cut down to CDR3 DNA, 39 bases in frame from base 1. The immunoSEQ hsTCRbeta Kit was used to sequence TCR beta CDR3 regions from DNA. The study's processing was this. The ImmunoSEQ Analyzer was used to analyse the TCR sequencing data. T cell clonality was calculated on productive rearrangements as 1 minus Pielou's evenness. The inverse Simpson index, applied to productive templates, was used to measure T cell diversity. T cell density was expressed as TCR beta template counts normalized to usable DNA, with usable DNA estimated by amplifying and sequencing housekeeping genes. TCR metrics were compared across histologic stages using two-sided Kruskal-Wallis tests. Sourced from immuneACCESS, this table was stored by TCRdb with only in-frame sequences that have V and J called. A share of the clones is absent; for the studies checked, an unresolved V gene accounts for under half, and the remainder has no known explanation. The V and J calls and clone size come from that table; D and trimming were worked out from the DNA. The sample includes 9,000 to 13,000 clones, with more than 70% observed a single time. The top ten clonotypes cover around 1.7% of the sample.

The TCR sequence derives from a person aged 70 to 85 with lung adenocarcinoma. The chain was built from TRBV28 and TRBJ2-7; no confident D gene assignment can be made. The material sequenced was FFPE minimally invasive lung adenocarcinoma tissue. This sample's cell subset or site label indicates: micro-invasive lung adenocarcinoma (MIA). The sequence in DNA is TGTGCCACCGATTCGGGTAACTCCTACGAGCAGTACTTC. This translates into CATDSGNSYEQYF.